Presented here are 13 T cell receptor beta chains from one specimen sequenced in a study of early T cells in non-severe SARS-CoV-2 infection. MiXCR, applied by TCRdb to the 5' RACE reads, yields one record per CDR3 protein. Of tens of thousands of distinct CDR3 sequences in the sample, roughly 9.2% were seen once. Sample: whole blood. The receptors derive from an adult who was a healthcare worker with PCR-confirmed SARS-CoV-2 infection or an uninfected control (not recorded which).

This clonotype was detected a few times. The chain couples TRBV18 to TRBJ2-7; TRBD2 matches at 8 bases. Germline V gene lookup returns CDR1 KGHSH and CDR2 LQKENI. This CDR3 is built from 15 residues. The ends lost 0 bases at V and 7 bases at J; junction bases unmatched: 8. CDR3 DNA sequence: TGTGCCAGCTCACCACCGGACCGAAGCGGGAGTGAGCAGTACTTC. This codes for CASSPPDRSGSEQYF. Variable domain in full (rest from reference TRBV18 and TRBJ2-7): NAGVMQNPRHLVRRRGQEARLRCSPMKGHSHVYWYRQLPEEGLKFMVYLQKENIIDESGMPKERFSAEFPKEGPSILRIQQVVRGDSAAYFCASSPPDRSGSEQYFGPGTRLTVT.

This clonotype was recorded many times. The V call is TRBV5-1, the J call TRBJ2-3, with D hard to call. The CDR3 spans 14 residues. V lost 2 bases and J 0 bases, leaving 7 bases between the germline ends. Germline CDR1 SGHRS, CDR2 YFSETQ. CDR3 amino acids: CASSFATSTDTQYF. For the CDR3, the DNA is TGCGCCAGCAGCTTTGCGACTAGCACAGATACGCAGTATTTT.

In its sample, this clonotype was seen many times. The CDR3 region is CASSLFAGGFTGELFF. In DNA, the CDR3 is TGTGCCAGCAGCTTGTTCGCGGGGGGCTTCACCGGGGAGCTGTTTTTT. This sequence joins TRBV5-4 and TRBJ2-2; 8 positions match TRBD2. CDR1 is SGHNT and CDR2 is YYREEE in the germline V gene (reference sequence). The CDR3 totals 16 residues. The V gene end was trimmed by 1 base and the J gene end by 4 bases; junction bases not matched to a gene: 6.

This clonotype was picked up many times. The chain has TRBV20-1 and TRBJ1-1, with TRBD1 identical over 7 bases. This CDR3 is built from 13 residues. V dropped 6 bases and J dropped 4; count of bases not matched to a gene: 8. From germline, CDR1 is DFQATT and CDR2 SNEGSKA (reference sequence). This CDR3 is CSATKGAVTEAFF. CDR3 nucleotides: TGCAGTGCAACGAAGGGGGCAGTCACTGAAGCTTTCTTT.

This clonotype was picked up many times. V gene TRBV27 combines with J gene TRBJ1-4; D unclear. CDR3 size: 16 residues. With 3 bases removed from V and 0 bases from J, the gap between germline ends came to 11 bases. CDR1 is MNHEY and CDR2 is SMNVEV in the germline V gene (reference sequence). CDR3 nucleotides: TGTGCCAGCAGTTTCAAGTACAGCGCAACTAATGAAAAACTGTTTTTT. Amino acids: CASSFKYSATNEKLFF.

This clonotype appeared many times. The chain recombines TRBV7-2 with TRBJ2-3; 9 bases map to TRBD2. Germline assignment: CDR1 SGHTA and CDR2 FQGNSA. The length of the CDR3 is 14 residues. The ends lost 5 bases at V and 3 bases at J; junction bases unmatched: 3. The CDR3 DNA reads as TGTGCCAGCAGCATTAGCGGGGGAACAGATACGCAGTATTTT. It specifies CASSISGGTDTQYF.

This clonotype was detected ten times or more. The chain combines TRBV11-3 with TRBJ2-1; 7 bases match TRBD2. The CDR3 runs to 17 residues. Germline loops: CDR1 SGHNT, CDR2 YENEEA. The ends lost 0 bases at V and 7 bases at J; junction bases unmatched: 12. CDR3 loop: CASSLEVGGTYRNEQFF. The DNA for the CDR3 is TGTGCCAGCAGCTTAGAAGTGGGGGGGACCTACAGGAATGAGCAGTTCTTC.

In this sample, this clonotype turned up many times. The DNA of the CDR3 is TGCAGTGCCCGCCGGGACAGCTACGAGCAGTACTTC. Encoded protein: CSARRDSYEQYF. The genes are TRBV20-1 and TRBJ2-7, with TRBD1 matching over 7 bases. After removal of 6 bases from V and 3 bases from J, the junction contained 5 bases not matched to a gene. Germline lookup yields CDR1 DFQATT and CDR2 SNEGSKA (reference sequence). The CDR3 covers 12 residues.

This clonotype came up many times. This rearrangement joins TRBV6-1 to TRBJ2-3; D is possibly TRBD1 (6 bases). CDR3 size: 15 residues. Germline V gives CDR1 MNHNS, CDR2 SASEGT. Trimming removed 2 bases at V and 0 bases at J, with 9 bases between. The CDR3 region is CASSEQDRSTDTQYF. Written as DNA, the CDR3 is TGTGCCAGCAGTGAACAGGACAGAAGCACAGATACGCAGTATTTT.

This clonotype appeared many times. This rearrangement joins TRBV28 to TRBJ2-1; TRBD2 is a possible D gene (6 bases). V lost 2 bases to trimming and J lost 4 bases, with 12 bases between them. CDR3 length: 15 residues. Germline V CDR1 and CDR2: MDHEN, SYDVKM. CDR3 nucleotide sequence: TGTGCCAGCAGTTTACACTCGGGAGCATACAATGAGCAGTTCTTC. Translated: CASSLHSGAYNEQFF. Full variable domain (missing parts from reference TRBV28 and TRBJ2-1): DVKVTQSSRYLVKRTGEKVFLECVQDMDHENMFWYRQDPGLGLRLIYFSYDVKMKEKGDIPEGYSVSREKKERFSLILESASTNQTSMYLCASSLHSGAYNEQFFGPGTRLTVL.

The rearrangement links TRBV27 to TRBJ2-1, with 10 bases lining up with TRBD2. The J segment lost 8 bases and the V segment lost 8 bases, leaving 6 bases of the junction unmatched. The CDR3 totals 13 residues. Per the germline V gene, CDR1 is MNHEY and CDR2 is SMNVEV (reference sequence). CDR3 coding DNA: TGTGCCAGCGGGACTAGCGTGTCCCATGAGCAGTTCTTC. Its protein is CASGTSVSHEQFF.

As regards this clonotype: A much larger clone is a single base away; this may be a read error. The V gene is TRBV7-3, the J gene TRBJ2-1; TRBD2 agrees at 8 bases. This CDR3 has 15 amino acids. The germline V gene has CDR1 SGHTA and CDR2 FQGTGA. The CDR3 here is CTSSPNLAGLNEQFF. CDR3 DNA: TGTACCAGCAGCCCTAACCTAGCGGGCCTCAATGAGCAGTTCTTC.

This clonotype showed up many times. The CDR3 DNA follows: TGTGCCAGCAGTTTAAGGGGCTACGCTGAAGCTTTCTTT. As protein: CASSLRGYAEAFF. This sequence joins TRBV27 and TRBJ1-1; D is possibly TRBD1 (5 bases). The CDR3 spans 13 residues. V was trimmed by 2 bases and J by 6 bases, leaving 10 bases between them. Germline V lookup: CDR1 MNHEY, CDR2 SMNVEV (reference sequence).